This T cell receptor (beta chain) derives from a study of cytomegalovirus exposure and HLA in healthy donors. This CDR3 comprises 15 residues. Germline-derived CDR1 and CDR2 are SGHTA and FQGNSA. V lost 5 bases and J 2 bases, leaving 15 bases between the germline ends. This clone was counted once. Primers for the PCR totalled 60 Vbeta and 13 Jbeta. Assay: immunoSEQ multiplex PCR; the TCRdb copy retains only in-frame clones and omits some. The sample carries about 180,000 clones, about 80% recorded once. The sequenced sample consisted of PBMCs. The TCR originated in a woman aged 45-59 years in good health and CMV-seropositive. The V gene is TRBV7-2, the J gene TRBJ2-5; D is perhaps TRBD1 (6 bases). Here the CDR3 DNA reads TGTGCCAGCAGCCAGAACGACAGGACTCAAGAGACCCAGTACTTC. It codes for CASSQNDRTQETQYF.